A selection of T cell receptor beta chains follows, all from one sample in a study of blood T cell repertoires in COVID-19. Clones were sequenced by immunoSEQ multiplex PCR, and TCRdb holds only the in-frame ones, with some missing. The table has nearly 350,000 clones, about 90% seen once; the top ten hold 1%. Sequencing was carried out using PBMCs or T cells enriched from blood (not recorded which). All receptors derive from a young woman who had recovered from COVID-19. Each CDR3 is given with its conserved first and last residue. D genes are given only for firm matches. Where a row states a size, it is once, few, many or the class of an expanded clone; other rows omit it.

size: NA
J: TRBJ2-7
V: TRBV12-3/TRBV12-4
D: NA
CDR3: CASSARFYEQYF
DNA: TGTGCCAGCAGTGCCCGGTTCTACGAGCAGTACTTC

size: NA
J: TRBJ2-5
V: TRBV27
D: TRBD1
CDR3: CASSSRDRYQETQYF
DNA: TGTGCCAGCAGTTCCCGGGACAGGTATCAAGAGACCCAGTACTTC

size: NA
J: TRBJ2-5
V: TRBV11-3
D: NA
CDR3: CASSLAGGSRETQYF
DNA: TGTGCCAGCAGCTTAGCAGGAGGGTCCCGGGAGACCCAGTACTTC

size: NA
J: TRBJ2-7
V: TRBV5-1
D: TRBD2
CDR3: CASSTGGGYEQYF
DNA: TGCGCCAGCAGCACCGGGGGGGGCTACGAGCAGTACTTC

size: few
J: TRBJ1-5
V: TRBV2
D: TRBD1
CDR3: CASSPGTAGWAQHF
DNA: TGTGCCAGCAGTCCCGGGACAGCGGGCTGGGCCCAGCATTTT

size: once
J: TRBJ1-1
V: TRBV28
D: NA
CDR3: CASGALDTEAFF
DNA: TGTGCCAGTGGGGCTTTAGACACTGAAGCTTTCTTT

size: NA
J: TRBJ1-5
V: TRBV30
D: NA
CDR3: CAWSGAGLNQPQHF
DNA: TGTGCCTGGAGTGGGGCAGGGTTGAATCAGCCCCAGCATTTT

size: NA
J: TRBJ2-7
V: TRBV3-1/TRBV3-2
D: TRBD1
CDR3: CASSRGQGGYEQYF
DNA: TGTGCCAGCAGCCGTGGACAGGGAGGCTACGAGCAGTACTTC

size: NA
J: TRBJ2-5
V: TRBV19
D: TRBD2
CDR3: CASSIAASGGQETQYF
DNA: TGTGCCAGTAGTATAGCGGCTAGCGGGGGTCAAGAGACCCAGTACTTC

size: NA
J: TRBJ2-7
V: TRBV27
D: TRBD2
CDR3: CASSPPGLAGFYEQYF
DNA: TGTGCCAGCAGCCCTCCGGGACTAGCGGGGTTCTACGAGCAGTACTTC

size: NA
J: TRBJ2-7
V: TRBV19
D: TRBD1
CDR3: CASSGQGIYEQYF
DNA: TGTGCCAGTAGCGGACAGGGGATTTACGAGCAGTACTTC

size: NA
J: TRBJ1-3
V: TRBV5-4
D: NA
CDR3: CASSSRDTIYF
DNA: TGTGCCAGCAGCTCGCGGGACACCATATATTTT

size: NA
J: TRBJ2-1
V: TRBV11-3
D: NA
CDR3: CASSLGVGSVDEQFF
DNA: TGTGCCAGCAGCTTAGGAGTAGGGAGTGTCGATGAGCAGTTCTTC

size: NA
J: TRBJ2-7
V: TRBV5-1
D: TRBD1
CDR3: CASSPGTGAISYEQYF
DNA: TGCGCCAGCAGCCCAGGGACAGGAGCCATCTCGTACGAGCAGTACTTC

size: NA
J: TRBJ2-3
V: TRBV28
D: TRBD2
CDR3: CASSLRLLRGTTDTQYF
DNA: TGTGCCAGCAGTTTACGCCTCTTGCGGGGGACGACAGATACGCAGTATTTT

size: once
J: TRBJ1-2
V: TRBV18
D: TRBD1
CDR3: CASSPLPDRTYYGYTF
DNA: TGTGCCAGCTCACCATTACCGGACAGGACTTACTATGGCTACACCTTC

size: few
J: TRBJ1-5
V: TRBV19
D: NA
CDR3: CASSIITGGNQPQHF
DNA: TGTGCCAGTAGTATTATAACAGGAGGCAATCAGCCCCAGCATTTT

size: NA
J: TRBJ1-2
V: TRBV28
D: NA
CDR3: CASSFGTNYGYTF
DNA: TGTGCCAGCAGTTTCGGGACTAACTATGGCTACACCTTC

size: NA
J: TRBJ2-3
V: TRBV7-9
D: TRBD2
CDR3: CASSLSSGGTDTQYF
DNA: TGTGCCAGCAGCTTATCCAGCGGGGGCACAGATACGCAGTATTTT

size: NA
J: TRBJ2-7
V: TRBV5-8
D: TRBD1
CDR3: CASSPWTGVEEQYF
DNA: TGTGCCAGCAGCCCCTGGACAGGGGTCGAGGAGCAGTACTTC

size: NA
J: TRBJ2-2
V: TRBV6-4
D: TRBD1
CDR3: CASSRLGQGINTGELFF
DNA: TGTGCCAGCAGCCGACTTGGACAGGGGATTAACACCGGGGAGCTGTTTTTT

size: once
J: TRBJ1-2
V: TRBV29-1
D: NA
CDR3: CSTRAGYGYTF
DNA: TGCAGCACCCGCGCGGGGTATGGCTACACCTTC

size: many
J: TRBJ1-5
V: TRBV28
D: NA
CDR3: CASGGTQRNQPQHF
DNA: TGTGCCAGCGGAGGAACCCAGAGGAATCAGCCCCAGCATTTT

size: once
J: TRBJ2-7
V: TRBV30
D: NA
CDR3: CGRERRTIYEQYF
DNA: TGTGGCCGGGAAAGGAGGACCATCTACGAGCAGTACTTC

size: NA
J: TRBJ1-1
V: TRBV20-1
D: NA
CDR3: CSASPGGLNTEAFF
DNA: TGCAGTGCTAGTCCCGGGGGGTTGAACACTGAAGCTTTCTTT

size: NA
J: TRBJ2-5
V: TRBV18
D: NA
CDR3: CASSPGRGQETQYF
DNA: TGTGCCAGCTCACCAGGGCGGGGTCAAGAGACCCAGTACTTC

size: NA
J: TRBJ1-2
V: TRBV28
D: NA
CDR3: CASSVSGNGYTF
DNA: TGTGCCAGCAGTGTGTCAGGGAATGGCTACACCTTC

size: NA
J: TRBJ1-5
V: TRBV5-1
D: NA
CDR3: CASSLDGRTENQPQHF
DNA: TGCGCCAGCAGCTTGGATGGGCGGACAGAGAATCAGCCCCAGCATTTT

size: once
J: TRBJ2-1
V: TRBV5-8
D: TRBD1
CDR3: CASSLAVSDRANEQFF
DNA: TGTGCCAGCAGCTTGGCGGTTTCGGACAGGGCCAATGAGCAGTTCTTC

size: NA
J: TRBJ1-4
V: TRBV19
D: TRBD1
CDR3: CASNRDRGEKLFF
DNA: TGTGCCAGTAACCGGGACAGAGGAGAAAAACTGTTTTTT